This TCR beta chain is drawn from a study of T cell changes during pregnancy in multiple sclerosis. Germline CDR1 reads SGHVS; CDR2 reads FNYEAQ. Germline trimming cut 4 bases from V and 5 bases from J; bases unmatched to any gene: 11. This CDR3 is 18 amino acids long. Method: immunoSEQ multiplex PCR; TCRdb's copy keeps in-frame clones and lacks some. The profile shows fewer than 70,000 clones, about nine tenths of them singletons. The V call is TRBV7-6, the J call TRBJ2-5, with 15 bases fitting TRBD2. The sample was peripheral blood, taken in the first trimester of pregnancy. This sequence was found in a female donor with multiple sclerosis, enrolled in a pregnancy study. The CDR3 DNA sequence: TGTGCCAGCAGCTCCACCGGGACTAGCGGGGGGTCGAAGGAGACCCAGTACTTC. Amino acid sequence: CASSSTGTSGGSKETQYF.